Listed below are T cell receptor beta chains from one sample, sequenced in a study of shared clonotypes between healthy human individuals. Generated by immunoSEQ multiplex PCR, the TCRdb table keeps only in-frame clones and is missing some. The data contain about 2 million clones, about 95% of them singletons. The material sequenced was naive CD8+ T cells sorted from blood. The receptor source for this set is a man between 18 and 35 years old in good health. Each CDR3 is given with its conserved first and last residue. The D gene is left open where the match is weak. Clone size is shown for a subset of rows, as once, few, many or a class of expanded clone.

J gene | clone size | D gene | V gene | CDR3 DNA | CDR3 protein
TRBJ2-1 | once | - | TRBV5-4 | TGTGCCAGCAGCCCGGCGGGCTACAATGAGCAGTTCTTC | CASSPAGYNEQFF
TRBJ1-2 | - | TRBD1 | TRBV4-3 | TGCGCCAGCAGCCAGAGTAGTCTTTCGGACAGGTACTATGGCTACACCTTC | CASSQSSLSDRYYGYTF
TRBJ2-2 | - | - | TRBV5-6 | TGTGCCAGCAGCTTCCCCGACGAGGACATACGCCGGGAGCTGTTTTTT | CASSFPDEDIRRELFF
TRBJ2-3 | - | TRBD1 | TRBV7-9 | TGTGCCAGCAGCTCTCCGGGACAGAACACAGATACGCAGTATTTT | CASSSPGQNTDTQYF
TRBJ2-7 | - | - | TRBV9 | TGTGCCAGCAGCGAGGGACCCTCACCCTACGAGCAGTACTTC | CASSEGPSPYEQYF
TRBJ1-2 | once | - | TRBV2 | TGTGCCAGCAGCGGGACGGACGGCCGGTATGGCTACACCTTC | CASSGTDGRYGYTF
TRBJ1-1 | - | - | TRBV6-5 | TGTGCCAGCAGTTACCTTACGGGAAGGGGTGAAGCTTTCTTT | CASSYLTGRGEAFF
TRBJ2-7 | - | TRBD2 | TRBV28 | TGTGCCAGCAGCTACGGGGGGTCTCTTTACGAGCAGTACTTC | CASSYGGSLYEQYF
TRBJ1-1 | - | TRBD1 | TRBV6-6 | TGTGCCAGCAACGAGGACAGGGGCACTGAAGCTTTCTTT | CASNEDRGTEAFF
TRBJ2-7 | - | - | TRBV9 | TGTGCCAGCAGCGTAGAGGCCCTAGGAGCCCACGAGCAGTACTTC | CASSVEALGAHEQYF
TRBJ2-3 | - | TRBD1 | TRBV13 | TGTGCCAGCAGCGGGCGACAGGGTTCAGATACGCAGTATTTT | CASSGRQGSDTQYF
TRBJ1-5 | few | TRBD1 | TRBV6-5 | TGTGCCAGCAGTTACTCCGGACAGGCTAGCAATCAGCCCCAGCATTTT | CASSYSGQASNQPQHF
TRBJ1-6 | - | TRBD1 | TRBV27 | TGTGCCAGCAGTTTCGAGGCAGGGGGCCACTATAATTCACCCCTCCACTTT | CASSFEAGGHYNSPLHF
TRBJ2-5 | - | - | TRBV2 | TGTGCCAGCAGTGGGGGACTTCTCACAGAGACCCAGTACTTC | CASSGGLLTETQYF
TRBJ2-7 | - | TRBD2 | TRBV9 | TGTGCCAGCAGCGTAAGTGCTAGCGGGTCCTACGAGCAGTACTTC | CASSVSASGSYEQYF
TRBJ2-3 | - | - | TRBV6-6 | TGTGCCAGCAGTCCGAAGGCCACAGATACGCAGTATTTT | CASSPKATDTQYF
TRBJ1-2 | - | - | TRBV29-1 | TGCAGCGTTGAAGACCCGACAAGATACTATGGCTACACCTTC | CSVEDPTRYYGYTF
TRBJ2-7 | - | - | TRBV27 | TGTGCCAGCAGTCTAGACGGAACCTACGAGCAGTACTTC | CASSLDGTYEQYF
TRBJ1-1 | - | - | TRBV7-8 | TGTGCCAGCAGCTTAGGGCAGGGGCACACTGAAGCTTTCTTT | CASSLGQGHTEAFF
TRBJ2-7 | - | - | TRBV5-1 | TGCGCCAGCAAGGCGGAGGGTTCCTACGAGCAGTACTTC | CASKAEGSYEQYF
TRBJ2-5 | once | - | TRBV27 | TGTGCCAGCAGTCCGATAGTGGACGCTTACCAAGAGACCCAGTACTTC | CASSPIVDAYQETQYF
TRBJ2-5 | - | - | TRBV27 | TGTGCCAGCAGTTTATTGAATGGGGAGACCCAGTACTTC | CASSLLNGETQYF
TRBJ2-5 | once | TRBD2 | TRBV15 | TGTGCCACCAGCATTCCCGGGGGGTACCAAGAGACCCAGTACTTC | CATSIPGGYQETQYF
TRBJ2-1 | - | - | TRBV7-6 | TGTGCCAGCAGCTTTATCCTGGGCTACAATGAGCAGTTCTTC | CASSFILGYNEQFF
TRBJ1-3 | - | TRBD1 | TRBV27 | TGTGCCAGCAGTCACGGACAGGGGGCGGCCGGAAACACCATATATTTT | CASSHGQGAAGNTIYF
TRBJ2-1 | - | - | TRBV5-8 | TGTGCCAGCAGCTTCCCTCCCGACTACTACTCCTACAATGAGCAGTTCTTC | CASSFPPDYYSYNEQFF
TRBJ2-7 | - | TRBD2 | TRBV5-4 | TGTGCCAGCAGCGAGGGACTAGCGGGCCACGAGCAGTACTTC | CASSEGLAGHEQYF
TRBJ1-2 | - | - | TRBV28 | TGTGCCAGCAGTTTAATGGGGGGCTCTTATGTGGAGGGTGGCTACACCTTC | CASSLMGGSYVEGGYTF
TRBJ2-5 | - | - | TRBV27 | TGTGCCAGCGGGGGGCGGGAAGAGACCCAGTACTTC | CASGGREETQYF
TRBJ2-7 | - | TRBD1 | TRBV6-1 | TGTGCCAGCAGTGAAACTCGACAGGGGGAATACTCCTACGAGCAGTACTTC | CASSETRQGEYSYEQYF
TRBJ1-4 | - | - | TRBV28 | TGTGCCAGCAGTAGACTACAGGGACCCATCAACGAAAAACTGTTTTTT | CASSRLQGPINEKLFF
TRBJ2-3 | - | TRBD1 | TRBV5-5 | TGTGCCAGCAGCTTGGGGGGGACAGTAAGAAGCACAGATACGCAGTATTTT | CASSLGGTVRSTDTQYF
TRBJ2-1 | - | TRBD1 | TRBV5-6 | TGTGCCAGCAGCCCCGGGACAGAATACAATGAGCAGTTCTTC | CASSPGTEYNEQFF
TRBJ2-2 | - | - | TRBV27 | TGTGCCAGCAGTTTAAAGGGAGCGAACACCGGGGAGCTGTTTTTT | CASSLKGANTGELFF
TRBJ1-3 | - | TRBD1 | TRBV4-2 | TGTGCCAGCAGCCAAGATCTTATAACAGGGGCTGGAAACACCATATATTTT | CASSQDLITGAGNTIYF
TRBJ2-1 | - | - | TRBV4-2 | TGTGCCAGCAGCTTATCCGGCTACAATGAGCAGTTCTTC | CASSLSGYNEQFF
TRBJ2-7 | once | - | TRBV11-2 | TGTGCCAGCAGCTTAGCAGGCGACGAGCAGTACTTC | CASSLAGDEQYF
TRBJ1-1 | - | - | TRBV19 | TGTGCCAGTAGTATAGATGTGGAAGGGTTAGAAGCTTTCTTT | CASSIDVEGLEAFF
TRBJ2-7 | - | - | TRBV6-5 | TGTGCCAGCAACAGCGGGCCCTTCTACGAGCAGTACTTC | CASNSGPFYEQYF
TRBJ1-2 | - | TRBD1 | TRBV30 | TGTGCCTGGAGTAGGACAGGGGTTTGGAACTATGGCTACACCTTC | CAWSRTGVWNYGYTF
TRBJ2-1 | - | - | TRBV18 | TGTGCCAGCGCGCCCTCCTGGGACGGGTGGGATGAGCAGTTCTTC | CASAPSWDGWDEQFF
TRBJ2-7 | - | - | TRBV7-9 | TGTGCCAGCAGCTTATACGAGGGACGGAGCTCCTACGAGCAGTACTTC | CASSLYEGRSSYEQYF
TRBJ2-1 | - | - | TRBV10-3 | TGTGCCATCAGTGTGGCAGGGGTTGCCAATGAGCAGTTCTTC | CAISVAGVANEQFF
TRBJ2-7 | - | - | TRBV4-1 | TGCGCCAGCAGCACCCTAAGCGGCACCTACGAGCAGTACTTC | CASSTLSGTYEQYF
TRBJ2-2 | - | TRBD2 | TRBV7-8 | TGTGCCAGCAGCTTACCATATCTAGCGGGGGGATTGAACACCGGGGAGCTGTTTTTT | CASSLPYLAGGLNTGELFF
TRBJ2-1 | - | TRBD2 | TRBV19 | TGTGCCAGTTACGGGGGGGCGGTTCCCTACAATGAGCAGTTCTTC | CASYGGAVPYNEQFF
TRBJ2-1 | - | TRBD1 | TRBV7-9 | TGTGCCAGCAGCTTAGAAGCGACCACAGGGGGCTTTTACAATGAGCAGTTCTTC | CASSLEATTGGFYNEQFF
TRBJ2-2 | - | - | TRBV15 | TGTGCTACCAGCAGAGATCTCTTCGGGACATACACCGGGGAGCTGTTTTTT | CATSRDLFGTYTGELFF
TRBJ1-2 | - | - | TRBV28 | TGTGCCAGCAGTTTACTCGCCGACCTCTATGGCTACACCTTC | CASSLLADLYGYTF
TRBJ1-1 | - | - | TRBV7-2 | TGTGCCAGCAGCGAGCGGGCGACGCCCACTGAAGCTTTCTTT | CASSERATPTEAFF
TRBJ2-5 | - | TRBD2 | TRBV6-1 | TGTGCCAGCAGTGAAATGCTACTAGCGGGGGGGACGGAGACCCAGTACTTC | CASSEMLLAGGTETQYF
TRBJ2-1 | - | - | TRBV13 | TGTGCCAGCAGGAACGGCTACAATGAGCAGTTCTTC | CASRNGYNEQFF
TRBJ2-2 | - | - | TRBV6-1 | TGTGCCAGCGAAGGGGGGGGCCGTACCGGGGAGCTGTTTTTT | CASEGGGRTGELFF